A selection of T cell receptor beta chains follows, all from one sample in a study of T cells after yellow fever vaccination. Each CDR3 protein gets one entry after TCRdb re-called the 5' RACE reads with MiXCR. The profile shows some 110,000 distinct CDR3 sequences, roughly 8.4% of them singletons. Sequenced here: CD8+ T cells sorted from PBMCs, sampled 45 days after the yellow fever booster vaccination. These receptors originate from a man aged 30 to 39 who received the YFV17D yellow fever vaccine. Both conserved end residues are part of each CDR3. The D gene is left open where the match is weak. The size entry is marked missing in some rows and otherwise reads once, few, many or a size class.

j_gene: TRBJ2-7; v_gene: TRBV30; d_gene: -; abundance: many; CDR3aa: CAWSPQGNEQYF; CDR3nt: TGTGCCTGGAGTCCCCAGGGCAACGAGCAGTACTTC
j_gene: TRBJ1-1; v_gene: TRBV7-8; d_gene: -; abundance: -; CDR3aa: CASSFVSNTEAFF; CDR3nt: TGTGCCAGCAGCTTTGTTTCGAACACTGAAGCTTTCTTT
j_gene: TRBJ2-7; v_gene: TRBV2; d_gene: -; abundance: few; CDR3aa: CASSESPGVSSYEQYF; CDR3nt: TGTGCCAGCAGTGAGAGCCCAGGGGTCAGCTCCTACGAGCAGTACTTC
j_gene: TRBJ2-7; v_gene: TRBV27; d_gene: TRBD2; abundance: many; CDR3aa: CASSLFIAGGYEQYF; CDR3nt: TGTGCCAGCAGTTTATTTATAGCGGGAGGCTACGAGCAGTACTTC
j_gene: TRBJ2-3; v_gene: TRBV7-2; d_gene: -; abundance: many; CDR3aa: CASHRWASDTQYF; CDR3nt: TGTGCCAGTCATAGGTGGGCGTCAGATACGCAGTATTTT
j_gene: TRBJ2-7; v_gene: TRBV7-2; d_gene: -; abundance: -; CDR3aa: CASSHPPGGRGAYEQYF; CDR3nt: TGTGCCAGCAGCCACCCCCCTGGGGGGAGGGGGGCCTACGAGCAGTACTTC
j_gene: TRBJ2-2; v_gene: TRBV5-1; d_gene: TRBD2; abundance: many; CDR3aa: CASSLGGLAGVPANTGELFF; CDR3nt: TGCGCCAGCAGCTTGGGGGGTCTAGCGGGAGTTCCCGCGAACACCGGGGAGCTGTTTTTT
j_gene: TRBJ2-3; v_gene: TRBV6-2/TRBV6-3; d_gene: -; abundance: many; CDR3aa: CASSYRPPGQSPLGTDTQYF; CDR3nt: TGTGCCAGCAGTTATCGCCCTCCCGGACAGTCCCCCCTCGGCACAGATACGCAGTATTTT
j_gene: TRBJ2-7; v_gene: TRBV20-1; d_gene: -; abundance: many; CDR3aa: CSARDWGADSYEQYF; CDR3nt: TGCAGTGCTAGAGATTGGGGAGCCGATTCCTACGAGCAGTACTTC
j_gene: TRBJ2-1; v_gene: TRBV4-1; d_gene: TRBD2; abundance: -; CDR3aa: CASSSRTSGAPEQFF; CDR3nt: TGCGCCAGCAGCTCTCGGACTAGCGGGGCGCCTGAGCAGTTCTTC
j_gene: TRBJ2-1; v_gene: TRBV6-5; d_gene: -; abundance: many; CDR3aa: CASSYSSGNNEQFF; CDR3nt: TGTGCCAGCAGTTACTCTTCCGGAAACAATGAGCAGTTCTTC
j_gene: TRBJ2-3; v_gene: TRBV7-2; d_gene: TRBD2; abundance: -; CDR3aa: CASSLGTSGRGTDTQYF; CDR3nt: TGTGCCAGCAGCTTAGGGACTAGCGGGAGGGGTACAGATACGCAGTATTTT
j_gene: TRBJ1-6; v_gene: TRBV6-2/TRBV6-3; d_gene: -; abundance: many; CDR3aa: CASSYLGGYNSPLHF; CDR3nt: TGTGCCAGCAGTTATCTGGGCGGCTATAATTCACCCCTCCACTTT
j_gene: TRBJ2-7; v_gene: TRBV5-1; d_gene: -; abundance: few; CDR3aa: CASSFSGPPGEQYF; CDR3nt: TGCGCCAGCAGCTTCTCCGGGCCCCCGGGCGAGCAGTACTTC
j_gene: TRBJ2-7; v_gene: TRBV29-1; d_gene: TRBD2; abundance: many; CDR3aa: CSARTSGTYEQYF; CDR3nt: TGCAGCGCACGGACTAGCGGCACCTACGAGCAGTACTTC
j_gene: TRBJ2-3; v_gene: TRBV7-2; d_gene: -; abundance: -; CDR3aa: CASTEGVVTDTQYF; CDR3nt: TGTGCCAGCACTGAGGGAGTGGTAACAGATACGCAGTATTTT
j_gene: TRBJ1-2; v_gene: TRBV7-2; d_gene: -; abundance: few; CDR3aa: CASSLELGGGGYGYTF; CDR3nt: TGTGCCAGCAGCTTAGAATTGGGCGGAGGAGGCTATGGCTACACCTTC
j_gene: TRBJ2-5; v_gene: TRBV7-9; d_gene: -; abundance: few; CDR3aa: CASSLAGLRAGGTQYF; CDR3nt: TGTGCCAGCAGCTTAGCCGGATTGAGGGCCGGTGGGACCCAGTACTTC
j_gene: TRBJ1-4; v_gene: TRBV4-3; d_gene: -; abundance: -; CDR3aa: CASSQRQELNEKLFF; CDR3nt: TGCGCCAGCAGCCAACGGCAGGAGCTTAATGAAAAACTGTTTTTT
j_gene: TRBJ2-7; v_gene: TRBV11-2; d_gene: TRBD1; abundance: many; CDR3aa: CASSFPDRAAYEQYF; CDR3nt: TGTGCCAGCAGCTTTCCGGACAGGGCCGCCTACGAGCAGTACTTC
j_gene: TRBJ2-7; v_gene: TRBV12-3/TRBV12-4; d_gene: -; abundance: -; CDR3aa: CASSFGAYEQYF; CDR3nt: TGTGCCAGCAGTTTCGGGGCCTACGAGCAGTACTTC
j_gene: TRBJ1-2; v_gene: TRBV15; d_gene: -; abundance: many; CDR3aa: CATNNRDRDKGEYGYTF; CDR3nt: TGTGCCACCAACAACCGCGACCGGGACAAGGGAGAGTATGGCTACACCTTC
j_gene: TRBJ2-7; v_gene: TRBV9; d_gene: TRBD2; abundance: -; CDR3aa: CASSAGGGLTYEQYF; CDR3nt: TGTGCCAGCAGCGCGGGGGGAGGCCTAACCTACGAGCAGTACTTC
j_gene: TRBJ2-7; v_gene: TRBV28; d_gene: TRBD1; abundance: many; CDR3aa: CASSFFQGEYEQYF; CDR3nt: TGTGCCAGCAGTTTTTTCCAGGGGGAGTACGAGCAGTACTTC
j_gene: TRBJ2-1; v_gene: TRBV20-1; d_gene: TRBD2; abundance: many; CDR3aa: CSARWGGPEFF; CDR3nt: TGCAGTGCTAGATGGGGGGGACCCGAGTTCTTC
j_gene: TRBJ2-2; v_gene: TRBV7-2; d_gene: -; abundance: many; CDR3aa: CASSPLLPGELFF; CDR3nt: TGTGCCAGCAGCCCCCTACTCCCAGGGGAGCTGTTTTTT
j_gene: TRBJ2-7; v_gene: TRBV7-3; d_gene: TRBD2; abundance: few; CDR3aa: CASSYLGDSGYEQYF; CDR3nt: TGTGCCAGCAGCTATTTGGGCGATAGCGGGTACGAGCAGTACTTC